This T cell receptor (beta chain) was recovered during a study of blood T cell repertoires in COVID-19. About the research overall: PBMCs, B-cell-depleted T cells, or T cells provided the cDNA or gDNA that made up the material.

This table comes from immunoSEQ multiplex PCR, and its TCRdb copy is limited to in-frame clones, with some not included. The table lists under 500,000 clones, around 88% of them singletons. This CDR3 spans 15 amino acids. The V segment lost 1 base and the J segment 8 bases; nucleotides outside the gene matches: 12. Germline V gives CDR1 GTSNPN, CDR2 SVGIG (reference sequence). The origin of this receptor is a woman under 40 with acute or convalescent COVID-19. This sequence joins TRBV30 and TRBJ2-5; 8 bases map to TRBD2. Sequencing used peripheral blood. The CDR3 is CAWSGIAGTLTTQYF. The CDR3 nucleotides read TGTGCCTGGAGTGGGATAGCGGGAACGCTAACTACCCAGTACTTC.